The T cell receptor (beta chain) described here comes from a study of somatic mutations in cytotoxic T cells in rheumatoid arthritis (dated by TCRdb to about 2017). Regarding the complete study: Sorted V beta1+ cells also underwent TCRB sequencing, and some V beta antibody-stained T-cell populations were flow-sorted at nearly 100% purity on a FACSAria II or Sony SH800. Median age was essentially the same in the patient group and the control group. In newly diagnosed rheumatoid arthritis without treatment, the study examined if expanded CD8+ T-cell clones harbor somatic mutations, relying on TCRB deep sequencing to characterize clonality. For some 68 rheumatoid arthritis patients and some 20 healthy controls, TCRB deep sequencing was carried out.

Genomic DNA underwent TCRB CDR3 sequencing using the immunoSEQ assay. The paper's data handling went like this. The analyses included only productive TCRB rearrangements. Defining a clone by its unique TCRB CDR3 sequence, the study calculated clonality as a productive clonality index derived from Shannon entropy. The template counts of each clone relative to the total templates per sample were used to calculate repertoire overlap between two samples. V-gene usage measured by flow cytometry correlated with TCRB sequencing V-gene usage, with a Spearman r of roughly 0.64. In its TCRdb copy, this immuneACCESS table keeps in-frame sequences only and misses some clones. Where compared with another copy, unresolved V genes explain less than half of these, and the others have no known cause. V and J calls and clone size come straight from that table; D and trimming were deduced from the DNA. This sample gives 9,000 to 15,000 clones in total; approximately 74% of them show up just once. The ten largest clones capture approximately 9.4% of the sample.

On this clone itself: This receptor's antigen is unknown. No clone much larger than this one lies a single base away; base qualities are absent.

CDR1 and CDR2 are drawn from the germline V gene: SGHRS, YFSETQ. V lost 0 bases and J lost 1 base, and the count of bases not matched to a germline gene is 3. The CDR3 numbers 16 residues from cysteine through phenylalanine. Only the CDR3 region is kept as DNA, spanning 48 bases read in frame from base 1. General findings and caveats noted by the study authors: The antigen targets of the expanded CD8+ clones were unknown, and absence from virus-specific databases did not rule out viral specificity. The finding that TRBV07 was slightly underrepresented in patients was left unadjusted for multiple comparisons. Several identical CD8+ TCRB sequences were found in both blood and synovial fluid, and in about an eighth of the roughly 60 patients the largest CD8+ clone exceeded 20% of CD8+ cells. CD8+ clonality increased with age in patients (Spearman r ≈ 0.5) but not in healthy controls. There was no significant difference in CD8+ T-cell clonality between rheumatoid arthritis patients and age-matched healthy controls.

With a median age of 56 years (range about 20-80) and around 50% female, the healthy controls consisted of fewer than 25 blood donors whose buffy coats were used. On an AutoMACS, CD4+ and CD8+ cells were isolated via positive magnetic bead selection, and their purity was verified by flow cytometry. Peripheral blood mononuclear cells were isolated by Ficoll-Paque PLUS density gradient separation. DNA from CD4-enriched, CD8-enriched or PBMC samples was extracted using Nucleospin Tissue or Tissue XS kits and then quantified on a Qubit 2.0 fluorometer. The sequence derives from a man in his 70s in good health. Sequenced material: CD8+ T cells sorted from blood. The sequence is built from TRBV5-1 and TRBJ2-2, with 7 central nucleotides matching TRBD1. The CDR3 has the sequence CASSLGDRLNTGELFF. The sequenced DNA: TGCGCCAGCAGCTTGGGGGACAGACTGAACACCGGGGAGCTGTTTTTT.